This T cell receptor (beta chain) was retrieved from a study of identical twins. Trimming cost V 4 bases and J 6 bases; bases outside gene matches: 15. The CDR3 length is 17 residues. Germline CDR1 is MGHRA and CDR2 is YSYEKL. TCRdb re-called the 5' RACE reads through MiXCR, storing one row per CDR3 protein. The top ten hold around 1.5% of the sample, which has around 960,000 distinct CDR3 sequences, 9% to 15% seen once. This sample also appeared in a second study, on yellow fever vaccine responses in identical twins.

This rearrangement joins TRBV4-1 to TRBJ2-3, with 8 positions matching TRBD2. The specimen sequenced was PBMCs. The TCR sequence derives from a young woman in good health. The CDR3 sequence: CASSRTLSGGVPDTQYF. Here the CDR3 DNA reads TGCGCCAGCAGCCGAACCTTAAGCGGGGGCGTGCCGGATACGCAGTATTTT.